Here is one TCR beta chain with its context. Deep level was the assay's run setting. TCRdb keeps only in-frame clones here, not all; method: immunoSEQ multiplex PCR. Seen here are 2 million to 2.5 million clones, 90% to 95% observed once, and the top ten hold 0.39%. The data are from a study of shared clonotypes between healthy human individuals. J gave up 8 bases and V 4 bases, and 9 bases lay outside the gene matches. Germline CDR1 reads MNHEY; CDR2 reads SMNVEV (reference sequence). This CDR3 region has 15 residues. Healthy HIV-negative adults with no recent acute infections or vaccinations were recruited as donors.

The sample consisted of naive CD4+ T cells from PBMCs. Stated subset: CD45RA+ positively selected. The chain links TRBV27 to TRBJ2-1; 9 bases fit TRBD2. This receptor was identified in a man aged 18 to 29 in good health. Some clones in this sample may be carry-over from other donors' samples. The CDR3 region has the DNA TGTGCCAGCAGTTCGGGGGGACTAGCAACGTATGAGCAGTTCTTC. It yields the protein CASSSGGLATYEQFF.